This is a list of T cell receptor beta chains from one sample in a study of T cell responses to AZD1222 COVID-19 vaccine. Clones were sequenced by immunoSEQ multiplex PCR, and TCRdb holds only the in-frame ones, with some missing. This table holds some 96,000 clones, 89% found once. The material sequenced was peripheral blood, taken on day 0 of AZD1222 vaccination. These receptors were taken from an adult in good health. The CDR3 runs from the conserved cysteine through the conserved F or W. The D gene is left open where the match is weak. Some rows mark clone size as missing; the rest say once, few, many or name a class of expanded clone.

CDR3nt	CDR3aa	v_gene	j_gene	d_gene	abundance
TGTGCTAGTGGCCCGGGACAGACCTACGAGCAGTACTTC	CASGPGQTYEQYF	TRBV12-5	TRBJ2-7	TRBD1	.
TGTGCCAGCAGCCAAGATCCATCCACCAATCAGCCCCAGCATTTT	CASSQDPSTNQPQHF	TRBV3-1/TRBV3-2	TRBJ1-5	.	.
TGCGCCACCCAACCCGCGGGCAGGCTCAGGGAGCAGTTCTTC	CATQPAGRLREQFF	TRBV10-2	TRBJ2-1	.	.
TGTGCCAGTATGGCTAGGGCTTACAGCTATGGCTACACCTTC	CASMARAYSYGYTF	TRBV19	TRBJ1-2	.	few
TGTGCCAGCAGCTCGGGACAGGTTAGCGATGTAGATACGCAGTATTTT	CASSSGQVSDVDTQYF	TRBV13	TRBJ2-3	TRBD1	.
TGTGCCACCCGCCCCATTAGCTCCTATAATTCACCCCTCCACTTT	CATRPISSYNSPLHF	TRBV15	TRBJ1-6	.	.
TGTGCCTGGAGTGTACTCAGGGCCCAGCCCCTCCACTTT	CAWSVLRAQPLHF	TRBV30	TRBJ1-6	.	few
TGCGCCAGCAGCTTGGCCGGGTTAGTTGAAGAGACCCAGTACTTC	CASSLAGLVEETQYF	TRBV5-1	TRBJ2-5	.	.
TGTGCCAGTAGTCCAGGGACAGATCCGAACGAGCAGTACTTC	CASSPGTDPNEQYF	TRBV19	TRBJ2-7	TRBD1	.
TGTGCCAGTAGTATGGGACAGTCCCCAGATACGCAGTATTTT	CASSMGQSPDTQYF	TRBV19	TRBJ2-3	TRBD1	.
TGCGCCAGCAGCTTGGTAGAAGCGGGGACCTACGAGCAGTACTTC	CASSLVEAGTYEQYF	TRBV5-1	TRBJ2-7	TRBD2	.
TGTGCCACCTCTTCTAGAGCTAGCGGGAAGACCTACGAGCAGTACTTC	CATSSRASGKTYEQYF	TRBV19	TRBJ2-7	TRBD2	.
TGTGCCAGCAGCGACACTTCGGGGTCTACTGAGCAGTTCTTC	CASSDTSGSTEQFF	TRBV21-1	TRBJ2-1	.	.
TGTGCCAGCAGCTTGAGGACAGGTTCCTCCTACGAGCAGTACTTC	CASSLRTGSSYEQYF	TRBV5-4	TRBJ2-7	TRBD1	.
TGTGCCAGCAGCTTAAAGTCCCGGTTGAATGAGCAGTTCTTC	CASSLKSRLNEQFF	TRBV7-9	TRBJ2-1	.	.
TGTGCCAGCAGTTTTAGAGGCGGAGATAGCACAGATACGCAGTATTTT	CASSFRGGDSTDTQYF	TRBV6-6	TRBJ2-3	.	.
TGTGCCAGCAGCAACGAACACCCCGTCTACGAGCAGTACTTC	CASSNEHPVYEQYF	TRBV21-1	TRBJ2-7	.	.
TGTGCCAGCAGCCCACTGGGACAGGGCAACCCTAACTATGGCTACACCTTC	CASSPLGQGNPNYGYTF	TRBV3-1/TRBV3-2	TRBJ1-2	TRBD1	.
TGTGCCAGCCTGGGACCGATGAACACTGAAGCTTTCTTT	CASLGPMNTEAFF	TRBV25-1	TRBJ1-1	.	.
TGTGCCAGCAGCTTATTTTGGGGGCGGAACACCGGGGAGCTGTTTTTT	CASSLFWGRNTGELFF	TRBV5-6	TRBJ2-2	.	.
TGTGCCAGCAGCCAAGATTATCGGGGGATCTACGAGCAGTACTTC	CASSQDYRGIYEQYF	TRBV3-1/TRBV3-2	TRBJ2-7	.	.
TGTGCCAGCAGTCCCCTGGGACATGAATACGAGCAGTACTTC	CASSPLGHEYEQYF	TRBV27	TRBJ2-7	.	.
TGTGCCAGTAGTCCGCCTGGGCGGGGGAACTACGAGCAGTACTTC	CASSPPGRGNYEQYF	TRBV19	TRBJ2-7	TRBD2	.
TGCGCCAGCAGCTTGGATCCGAATCAGCCCCAGCATTTT	CASSLDPNQPQHF	TRBV5-1	TRBJ1-5	.	.
TGTGCCAGCAGCGTACACAGCCTGGGAGAGACCCAGTACTTC	CASSVHSLGETQYF	TRBV9	TRBJ2-5	.	.
TGTGCCAGCAGTCCCCGGACTAGCGGGGTGAATGAGCAGTTCTTC	CASSPRTSGVNEQFF	TRBV6-5	TRBJ2-1	TRBD2	.
TGTGCCAGCAGCGTCGACGGAACGAACACCGGGGAGCTGTTTTTT	CASSVDGTNTGELFF	TRBV7-3	TRBJ2-2	.	few
TGTGCCAGCTCGTCCCTAGCGGGAGCTACCTACAATGAGCAGTTCTTC	CASSSLAGATYNEQFF	TRBV7-8	TRBJ2-1	TRBD2	.
TGTGCCAGCAGTTACCCGGGACAGAAGAACACTGAAGCTTTCTTT	CASSYPGQKNTEAFF	TRBV6-6	TRBJ1-1	TRBD1	.
TGCGCCAGCAGCTTGGATGGCGAACTCGGGGAGCTGTTTTTT	CASSLDGELGELFF	TRBV5-1	TRBJ2-2	.	.
TGTGCCAGCAGCTTAGTAGTTGGTTCCTACGAGCAGTACTTC	CASSLVVGSYEQYF	TRBV11-2	TRBJ2-7	.	.
TGTGCCTGGAGTGTACTACTTAGGGGACAGACCCAGTACTTC	CAWSVLLRGQTQYF	TRBV30	TRBJ2-5	.	.
TGTGCCAGCAGTAGGGGGGGGCTGGAGACCCAGTACTTC	CASSRGGLETQYF	TRBV6-5	TRBJ2-5	.	.
TGTGCCAGCAGCGTAGCCGTAGGGGGACTAGCGGGACCAGTTGAGCAGTACTTC	CASSVAVGGLAGPVEQYF	TRBV9	TRBJ2-7	TRBD2	.
TGTGCCAGCAGTGAAAGCAGGGCATGGGGCTACACCTTC	CASSESRAWGYTF	TRBV6-1	TRBJ1-2	.	.
TGTGCCAGCAGCCCCGTTGAGTGGGCTAACTATGGCTACACCTTC	CASSPVEWANYGYTF	TRBV7-2	TRBJ1-2	.	.
TGCGCCAGCAGCTTGTTGGGGGAGAAAAGCACAGATACGCAGTATTTT	CASSLLGEKSTDTQYF	TRBV5-1	TRBJ2-3	.	.
TGTGCCAGCAGCAAACCTAGCGGTGCAGATACGCAGTATTTT	CASSKPSGADTQYF	TRBV7-2	TRBJ2-3	TRBD2	.
TGTGCCAGCAGCGCCGGGACACTTTACGAGCAGTACTTC	CASSAGTLYEQYF	TRBV6-5	TRBJ2-7	.	.
TGTGCCTGGAGTGTAGGTTTGGCGGGGCTTGAGACCCAGTACTTC	CAWSVGLAGLETQYF	TRBV30	TRBJ2-5	.	.
TGTGCCAGCAGTACAAATACCGGGGAGCTGTTTTTT	CASSTNTGELFF	TRBV6-5	TRBJ2-2	.	.
TGTGCCAGCAGTGATAGCGGGAGCTCCTACAATGAGCAGTTCTTC	CASSDSGSSYNEQFF	TRBV6-4	TRBJ2-1	TRBD2	few
TGTGCCACCAGCAGCCGGGCGTCATACTCCCTCCAGCCCCAGCATTTT	CATSSRASYSLQPQHF	TRBV15	TRBJ1-5	.	.
TGTGCCATCAGTGAGCCAGGGTCCAACGAGCAGTACTTC	CAISEPGSNEQYF	TRBV10-3	TRBJ2-7	.	.
TGTGCCAGCAGCCCAGGGCCTTTATGGGAGACCCAGTACTTC	CASSPGPLWETQYF	TRBV7-3	TRBJ2-5	.	.
TGTGCCAGCAGGTCGGACAGGTCAGGGGCCCAGTACTTC	CASRSDRSGAQYF	TRBV27	TRBJ2-5	TRBD1	.
TGTGCCAGCAGCCCATGGGGGGGGGATAATTCACCCCTCCACTTT	CASSPWGGDNSPLHF	TRBV9	TRBJ1-6	.	.
TGTGCCAGCAGCTTGGCGATGACAGGGAATCAGCCCCAGCATTTT	CASSLAMTGNQPQHF	TRBV7-8	TRBJ1-5	TRBD1	.
TGTGCCAGCAGTGGCTCTGGAAACACCATATATTTT	CASSGSGNTIYF	TRBV28	TRBJ1-3	.	.